This is a list of T cell receptor beta chains from one sample in a study of a mutant IDH1 vaccine in newly diagnosed glioma. The protocol was immunoSEQ multiplex PCR, while the TCRdb copy is restricted to in-frame clones and leaves out a portion. The sample records 20,000 to 25,000 clones, around 80% being singletons. These TCRs are of unknown antigen specificity. Material: PBMCs, obtained from a glioma patient whose treatment included an IDH1 peptide vaccine. The receptors here all came from a man aged 25-45 years with glioma. The CDR3 runs from the conserved cysteine through the conserved F or W. The D gene is left open where the match is weak. For some rows the clone size is stated as once, few or many, or as a class when expanded; others skip it.

v_gene,d_gene,j_gene,abundance,CDR3aa,CDR3nt
TRBV25-1,.,TRBJ2-1,.,CASSELRVGRIYNEQFF,TGTGCCAGCAGTGAATTGCGAGTGGGGAGAATTTACAATGAGCAGTTCTTC
TRBV21-1,.,TRBJ1-3,few,CASSKAQESSGNTIYF,TGTGCCAGCAGCAAAGCGCAAGAGTCTTCTGGAAACACCATATATTTT
TRBV5-4,.,TRBJ2-7,.,CASSLGPLEQYF,TGTGCCAGCAGCTTGGGTCCACTCGAGCAGTACTTC
TRBV5-4,.,TRBJ1-1,once,CASSFPGNTEAFF,TGTGCCAGCAGCTTCCCCGGGAACACTGAAGCTTTCTTT
TRBV27,.,TRBJ1-1,few,CASSRFYLGFENTEAFF,TGTGCCAGCAGTCGGTTTTACTTGGGGTTCGAGAACACTGAAGCTTTCTTT
TRBV30,TRBD1,TRBJ1-5,few,CAWSDGTGPNQPQHF,TGTGCCTGGAGTGACGGGACAGGGCCCAATCAGCCCCAGCATTTT
TRBV6-5,TRBD2,TRBJ2-1,.,CASSYSLAGSYNEQFF,TGTGCCAGCAGTTACTCCCTAGCGGGCTCCTACAATGAGCAGTTCTTC
TRBV10-3,.,TRBJ2-5,once,CAISEFRGSQETQYF,TGTGCCATCAGTGAGTTCCGGGGGAGCCAAGAGACCCAGTACTTC
TRBV19,.,TRBJ1-1,.,CASSIGRNTEAFF,TGTGCCAGTAGTATAGGAAGGAACACTGAAGCTTTCTTT
TRBV18,TRBD2,TRBJ2-5,.,CASSQPTSGSETQYF,TGTGCCAGCTCACAACCGACTAGCGGGAGCGAGACCCAGTACTTC
TRBV11-2,TRBD2,TRBJ2-7,.,CASSPRGREARRPEQYF,TGTGCCAGCAGCCCCCGGGGGCGGGAGGCTCGGCGGCCCGAGCAGTACTTC
TRBV10-3,TRBD2,TRBJ2-7,.,CAISDGRETPTYEQYF,TGTGCCATCAGTGACGGGCGGGAGACCCCTACCTACGAGCAGTACTTC
TRBV18,.,TRBJ2-7,.,CASSPFIRDGSYEQYF,TGTGCCAGCTCCCCCTTCATCCGGGACGGGTCCTACGAGCAGTACTTC
TRBV29-1,TRBD2,TRBJ2-2,.,CSVRTSGSPNTGELFF,TGCAGCGTCAGGACTAGCGGGAGCCCCAACACCGGGGAGCTGTTTTTT
TRBV29-1,.,TRBJ1-1,few,CSVEVWTEAFF,TGCAGCGTTGAAGTGTGGACTGAAGCTTTCTTT
TRBV7-2,.,TRBJ1-1,.,CASSFSLNTEAFF,TGTGCCAGCAGCTTTTCCCTGAACACTGAAGCTTTCTTT
TRBV7-9,TRBD1,TRBJ2-7,.,CASSLVVGQGHEQYF,TGTGCCAGCAGCCTAGTGGTGGGACAGGGCCACGAGCAGTACTTC
TRBV29-1,.,TRBJ2-4,.,CSVEGPTGAAKNIQYF,TGCAGCGTTGAAGGGCCAACCGGGGCAGCCAAAAACATTCAGTACTTC
TRBV19,TRBD1,TRBJ2-3,.,CASSLGQGTDTQYF,TGTGCCAGTAGTCTCGGACAGGGAACAGATACGCAGTATTTT
TRBV7-9,.,TRBJ2-1,.,CASSYTVRSYNEQFF,TGTGCCAGCAGCTACACCGTCCGCTCCTACAATGAGCAGTTCTTC
TRBV7-9,.,TRBJ2-7,.,CASSGRGDPYEQYF,TGTGCCAGCAGTGGCCGAGGGGACCCCTACGAGCAGTACTTC
TRBV6-5,TRBD1,TRBJ1-2,.,CASSPYRGVGYTF,TGTGCCAGCAGCCCCTACAGGGGTGTTGGCTACACCTTC